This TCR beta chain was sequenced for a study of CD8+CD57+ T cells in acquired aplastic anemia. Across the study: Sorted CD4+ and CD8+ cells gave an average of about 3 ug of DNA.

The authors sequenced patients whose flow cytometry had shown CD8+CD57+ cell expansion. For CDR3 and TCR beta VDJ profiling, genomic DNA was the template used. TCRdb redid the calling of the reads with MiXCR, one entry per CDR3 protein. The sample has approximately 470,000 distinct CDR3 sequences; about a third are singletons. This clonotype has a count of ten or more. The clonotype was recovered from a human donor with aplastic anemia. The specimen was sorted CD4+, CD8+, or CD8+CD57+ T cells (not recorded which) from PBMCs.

CDR3 protein: CASSLGQVNTEAFF. The CDR3 region has the DNA TGTGCCAGCAGCTTAGGTCAGGTCAACACTGAAGCTTTCTTT. The chain employs TRBV7-2 and TRBJ1-1; D uncertain. V dropped 1 base and J dropped 2 bases, with 8 bases sitting between them. The length of the CDR3 is 14 residues. Germline lookup yields CDR1 SGHTA and CDR2 FQGNSA. Variable domain in full (rest from reference TRBV7-2 and TRBJ1-1): GAGVSQSPSNKVTEKGKDVELRCDPISGHTALYWYRQSLGQGLEFLIYFQGNSAPDKSGLPSDRFSAERTGGSVSTLTIQRTQQEDSAVYLCASSLGQVNTEAFFGQGTRLTVV.